Each of the 23 T cell receptor beta chains below was sequenced from the same sample in a study of T cell responses to AZD1222 COVID-19 vaccine. The protocol was immunoSEQ multiplex PCR, while the TCRdb copy is restricted to in-frame clones and leaves out a portion. The sample has 90,000 to 150,000 clones; approximately 89% are singletons. The sequencing used peripheral blood, collected on day 0 of AZD1222 vaccination. Receptors were obtained from an adult in good health.

The genes are TRBV3-1 (or the pseudogene TRBV3-2) and TRBJ1-2, with a weak D call TRBD1 (5 bases). Germline V gives CDR1 LGHDT, CDR2 YNNKEL (reference sequence). V was cut by 4 bases and J by 4 bases, with 13 bases left in between. This CDR3 is built from 14 residues. CDR3 residues: CASSLGTASYGYTF. The CDR3 region has the DNA TGTGCCAGCAGCCTTGGGACGGCCAGCTATGGCTACACCTTC.

The genes are TRBV5-1 and TRBJ2-3; a weak D match, TRBD1 (6 bases). CDR1 is SGHRS and CDR2 is YFSETQ in the germline V gene. The CDR3 loop spans 14 amino acids. Trimming cost V 4 bases and J 4 bases, with 13 bases left between them. The CDR3, as DNA: TGCGCCAGCAGCGATACAGGGTATGCAGATACGCAGTATTTT. This translates into CASSDTGYADTQYF.

Written as DNA, the CDR3 is TGTGCCAGCAGCCTGCGGACAGGGGTTAATGAAAAACTGTTTTTT. Encoded protein: CASSLRTGVNEKLFF. This chain links TRBV7-2 with TRBJ1-4; TRBD1 agrees at 9 bases. Trimming removed 5 bases from V and 4 bases from J; junction bases left unmatched: 5. CDR1 is SGHTA and CDR2 is FQGNSA in the germline V gene. The CDR3 totals 15 residues.

V and J are TRBV2 and TRBJ2-7; 9 positions match TRBD1. The germline gives CDR1 SNHLY, CDR2 FYNNEI. This CDR3 has 12 amino acids. V shed 6 bases, J shed 5 bases, and the junction held 2 bases outside the gene matches. The CDR3 DNA reads as TGTGCCAGCAGGACAGGGGGGCACGAGCAGTACTTC. It encodes CASRTGGHEQYF.

The chain recombines TRBV6-5 with TRBJ2-2; 7 nucleotides align to TRBD1. This CDR3 contains 16 residues. The V gene end was trimmed by 0 bases and the J gene end by 4 bases; junction bases not matched to a gene: 5. The V gene's germline CDR1 is MNHEY and CDR2 SVGAGI. The CDR3 DNA follows: TGTGCCAGCAGTTACTCGACAGGGTCTCGCACCGGGGAGCTGTTTTTT. As protein: CASSYSTGSRTGELFF.

The chain is built from TRBV18 and TRBJ2-2; D might be TRBD1 (6 bases). Per germline, CDR1 KGHSH and CDR2 LQKENI. V lost 3 bases to trimming and J lost 5 bases, with 19 bases between them. The CDR3 is 17 residues long. DNA of the CDR3: TGTGCCAGCTCACCCTCCCAACAGGGCCCGGGGACCGGGGAGCTGTTTTTT. This gives the protein CASSPSQQGPGTGELFF.

This chain uses TRBV5-1 with TRBJ1-6; 8 bases line up with TRBD1. V was pared by 0 bases and J by 3 bases, with 8 bases of the junction left unmatched. Germline assignment: CDR1 SGHRS and CDR2 YFSETQ. This CDR3 is 18 amino acids long. The CDR3 here is CASSLEKPGGVYNSPLHF. CDR3 in DNA: TGCGCCAGCAGCTTGGAGAAACCAGGGGGCGTCTATAATTCACCCCTCCACTTT.

The sample holds one count of this clone. This chain uses TRBV5-1 with TRBJ1-4; the D is unclear. This CDR3 is built from 13 residues. Per the germline V gene, CDR1 is SGHRS and CDR2 is YFSETQ. Between the trimmed V and J ends, which lost 0 bases and 8 bases, there was a span of 8 bases. For the CDR3, the DNA is TGCGCCAGCAGCTTGGGAGTGGGGGAAAAACTGTTTTTT. Its translation is CASSLGVGEKLFF.

This rearrangement joins TRBV5-6 to TRBJ1-3; D gene unclear. The CDR3 consists of 14 residues. Trimming took off 4 bases at V and 0 bases at J, with 8 bases between the two ends. Germline CDR1 and CDR2: SGHDT and YYEEEE. Here the CDR3 reads CASSPTDSGNTIYF. In DNA form, the CDR3 reads TGTGCCAGCAGCCCAACAGACTCTGGAAACACCATATATTTT.

The J gene is TRBJ1-1, the V gene TRBV6-5, with TRBD1 matching over 7 bases. Trimming took 5 bases from V and 2 from J; bases not matched to a gene: 5. Germline CDR1 and CDR2: MNHEY and SVGAGI. This CDR3 is 14 amino acids long. CDR3 coding DNA: TGTGCCAGCAGTAACTACAGGGGAAACACTGAAGCTTTCTTT. Protein sequence: CASSNYRGNTEAFF.

This clone was observed once. The gene calls are TRBV12-3 or TRBV12-4 and TRBJ2-7, with unresolved D. V was pared by 3 bases and J by 4 bases, with 7 bases between. This CDR3 is built from 12 residues. In DNA, the CDR3 is TGTGCCAGCAGTTTCAACAATTACGAGCAGTACTTC. It is translated as CASSFNNYEQYF.

This clone was recorded once. The V gene is TRBV2, the J gene TRBJ2-7, with TRBD2 matching 14 bases. The J segment lost 6 bases and the V segment lost 8 bases, leaving 9 bases of the junction unmatched. This CDR3 spans 15 amino acids. Germline CDR1 is SNHLY and CDR2 is FYNNEI. The CDR3 reads CASVPPGLAGVEQYF. In nucleotides, the CDR3 is TGTGCCAGCGTGCCTCCGGGACTAGCGGGAGTCGAGCAGTACTTC.

Only one count was recorded for this clone. This chain links TRBV7-2 with TRBJ1-5; 9 nucleotides match TRBD1. The CDR3 totals 14 residues. Germline trimming cut 4 bases from V and 4 bases from J; bases unmatched to any gene: 2. Per germline, CDR1 SGHTA and CDR2 FQGNSA. CDR3: CASSSGQGNQPQHF. The CDR3 DNA is TGTGCCAGCAGCTCGGGACAGGGTAATCAGCCCCAGCATTTT.

V and J are TRBV4-2 and TRBJ2-2, with 7 bases identical to TRBD2. Germline-derived CDR1 and CDR2 are LGHNA and YNFKEQ. There are 20 residues in the CDR3. V shed 4 bases and J 5 bases; nucleotides not matched to a gene: 22. CDR3 amino acids: CASSPREYTAGAWKTGELFF. DNA of the CDR3: TGTGCCAGCAGCCCAAGGGAGTATACGGCGGGAGCGTGGAAGACCGGGGAGCTGTTTTTT.

The gene calls are TRBV6-2 or TRBV6-3 and TRBJ1-6, with a possible D match to TRBD1 (6 bases). The CDR3 has 15 residues. Germline loops: CDR1 MNHEY, CDR2 SVGEGT. Between the trimmed V and J ends, which lost 5 bases and 10 bases, there was a span of 18 bases. The CDR3 loop reads CASSRGSDSSSPLHF. The DNA for the CDR3 is TGTGCCAGCAGTCGGGGATCGGACAGCAGCTCACCCCTCCACTTT.

The chain couples TRBV12-3 or TRBV12-4 to TRBJ2-2; D call uncertain. V was trimmed by 10 bases and J by 0 bases, leaving 9 bases between them. This CDR3 spans 13 amino acids. This CDR3 is CAIISSNTGELFF. For the CDR3, the DNA is TGTGCCATCATCAGCTCGAACACCGGGGAGCTGTTTTTT.

Concerning this clone itself: The identical CDR3 is also encoded by other nucleotide sequences in the sample. The chain employs TRBV3-1 (or the pseudogene TRBV3-2) and TRBJ1-4; maybe TRBD1 (5 bases). Trimming removed 1 base from V and 11 bases from J, with 5 bases in between. Germline values: CDR1 LGHDT, CDR2 YNNKEL (reference sequence). This CDR3 spans 11 amino acids. Here the CDR3 reads CASSQGGKLFF. CDR3 in DNA: TGTGCCAGCAGCCAAGGGGGGAAACTGTTTTTT.

V is TRBV5-8 and J is TRBJ2-3; 10 bases map to TRBD2. Germline V gene sequence: CDR1 SGHTS, CDR2 YDEGEE. The CDR3 is 15 residues long. V shed 2 bases, J shed 5 bases, and the junction held 5 bases outside the gene matches. The CDR3 region has the DNA TGTGCCAGCAGCTTCTTAGCGGGGGGCGGAGATACGCAGTATTTT. This codes for CASSFLAGGGDTQYF.

The V gene is TRBV5-6, the J gene TRBJ2-1, with TRBD2 matching over 10 bases. Trimming at V came to 0 bases and at J to 6 bases, leaving 6 bases not matched to a gene. The CDR3 runs to 16 residues. The germline CDR1 and CDR2 sequences are SGHDT and YYEEEE. CDR3 protein: CASSLVGAGGPNEQFF. CDR3 nucleotide sequence: TGTGCCAGCAGCTTGGTCGGAGCGGGGGGGCCCAATGAGCAGTTCTTC.

The chain links TRBV6-5 to TRBJ1-2; tentative D call: TRBD1 (5 bases). V lost 0 bases and J 8 bases, leaving 16 bases between the germline ends. Per germline, CDR1 MNHEY and CDR2 SVGAGI. The CDR3 covers 15 residues. The CDR3 region has the DNA TGTGCCAGCAGTTACTCGAGTCGGGGGTTTGGCGGCTACACCTTC. This translates into CASSYSSRGFGGYTF.

The J gene is TRBJ1-2, the V gene TRBV2; 7 bases are shared with TRBD1. Germline values: CDR1 SNHLY, CDR2 FYNNEI. With 7 bases clipped from V and 4 bases from J, the junction kept 6 bases outside the gene matches. The CDR3 spans 13 residues. This CDR3 is CASIGTESYGYTF. For the CDR3, the DNA is TGTGCCAGCATAGGGACAGAATCCTATGGCTACACCTTC.

The chain has TRBV3-1 (or the pseudogene TRBV3-2) and TRBJ2-7; the D gene is possibly TRBD1 (5 bases). With 3 bases removed from V and 3 bases from J, the gap between germline ends came to 21 bases. CDR1 and CDR2 from the germline V gene are LGHDT and YNNKEL (reference sequence). The CDR3 totals 17 residues. The DNA of the CDR3 is TGTGCCAGCAGCCACCCGACCGTGGGGCTAGGGTTCTACGAGCAGTACTTC. Its translation is CASSHPTVGLGFYEQYF.

The CDR3 here is CASSESGPNTGELFF. The CDR3 DNA reads TGTGCCAGCAGCGAATCCGGGCCTAACACCGGGGAGCTGTTTTTT. This chain links TRBV7-2 with TRBJ2-2; D not certain. V lost 5 bases and J lost 2, with 12 bases in between. The length of the CDR3 is 15 residues. Germline-derived CDR1 and CDR2 are SGHTA and FQGNSA.